The subject of this entry is one TCR beta chain. The antigen is not known. The germline gives CDR1 GTSNPN, CDR2 SVGIG (reference sequence). This CDR3 comprises 14 residues. V dropped 0 bases and J dropped 2 bases, with 9 bases sitting between them. Profiled with immunoSEQ multiplex PCR; TCRdb holds only in-frame clones, not every one. The table records around 21,000 clones, around 90% of them present only once. A marrow graft followed busulfan-fludarabine conditioning, with cyclophosphamide on days +3 and +4. These data are taken from a study of T cells after posttransplantation cyclophosphamide. Study conclusions and caveats: After PTCy, TRB diversity resembled that of CNI/methotrexate controls.

The source material was PBMCs, sampled after allogeneic stem cell transplant with posttransplant cyclophosphamide. This TCR came from a female patient aged 40-49 years who received an allogeneic stem cell transplant from a related donor, was CMV-positive, and had no GVHD. The graft donor may have given rise to some T cells. The V and J genes are TRBV30 and TRBJ2-3; D may be TRBD2 (6 bases). CDR3 region: CAWSVGGLTDTQYF. The CDR3 bases are TGTGCCTGGAGTGTAGGAGGGCTCACAGATACGCAGTATTTT.